This record covers a single T cell receptor (beta chain). Its antigen specificity is not known. No base quality values were provided; no much bigger clone lies one nucleotide off. CDR1 DFQATT and CDR2 SNEGSKA are derived from the germline V gene (reference sequence). Unmatched junction bases come to 3, with V trimmed by 6 bases and J by 6 bases. The CDR3 starts with the cysteine, ends with the phenylalanine, and has 12 residues. Only the CDR3 DNA is retained, 36 bases long and in frame from the first base. Genomic DNA served as template for TCR beta VDJ combination and CDR3 sequence profiling. An Illumina HiSeq 2000 was the platform used for TCR repertoire sequencing. For the original study's pipeline: TRBV/TRBJ rearrangement plots, CDR3 size and DJ length profiles, and Simpson's diversity index were used to evaluate the repertoires. The most abundant DNA sequence in the deep sequencing data was defined as the immunodominant clone. CDR3 amino acid sequences were checked for sharing between subjects and were compared against published repertoires and the VDJdb database. TCRdb's own reprocessing of the public reads used fastp at Q25 and MiXCR and kept productive beta chains. Each CDR3 protein appears once, grouped with its most common genes and DNA. The V and J calls here are based on TCRdb, not the publication. The sample table lists approximately 65,000 distinct CDR3 sequences, roughly 58% of them with a count of one. Over 2% of the sample comes from the top ten.

In this study, sorted CD4+ and CD8+ T cells from the blood of healthy subjects and of severe aplastic anemia patients had their TCR repertoires deep-sequenced. Ficoll-Paque density gradient centrifugation was used to isolate peripheral blood mononuclear cells. CD4+ and CD8+ T cells were sorted by FACS or magnetic beads before DNA extraction. The data derive from a study of CD8+CD57+ T cells in acquired aplastic anemia (dated by TCRdb to 2017 to 2018). Describing the broader study: A mean of about 3.2 ug of DNA, ranging from roughly 0.2 to 27.4 ug, was extracted from sorted CD4+ and CD8+ cells. Healthy donor samples averaged roughly 9.8 million reads for CD4+ and under 14 million for CD8+ cells.

Beyond this particular receptor, the publication reports: No significant difference in CD8+ Simpson's diversity was found between patients and healthy controls (P=0.060). Some 30 CD8+ CDR3 sequences were shared between patients and controls but appeared highly expressed in patients and within their immunodominant clones.

The clonotype was recovered from a human donor in good health, serving as a control. The material sequenced was sorted CD4+, CD8+, or CD8+CD57+ T cells (not recorded which) from PBMCs. The sequence joins TRBV20-1 to TRBJ1-5; the central 9 bases match TRBD1. The base sequence is TGCAGTGCAGGACAGGGGTCTCAGCCCCAGCATTTT. Its amino acids are CSAGQGSQPQHF.